The clone carrying this TCR beta chain appeared many times. What it binds is unknown. The data were taken from a study of T cells in Graves' hyperthyroidism and ophthalmopathy. Study-wide background: Before any treatment, at initial diagnosis, peripheral blood was collected. Study findings and constraints: Blood samples included most of the expanded thyroid clonotypes exceeding 0.001.

It was RNA transcripts that yielded the amplified TCR beta CDR3 regions. First-round RT-PCR with HTBI primers amplified the TCR CDR3 region. TCRdb reprocessed the multiplex PCR reads with MiXCR, giving one entry per CDR3 protein. The sample lists roughly 380,000 distinct CDR3 sequences, 15% to 20% occurring once. This CDR3 is 16 amino acids long. The germline CDR1 and CDR2 sequences are SGHRS and YFSETQ. The V gene end was trimmed by 4 bases and the J gene end by 3 bases; junction bases not matched to a gene: 6. The V and J genes are TRBV5-1 and TRBJ2-5, with 13 bases fitting TRBD2. Sequencing used blood. The origin of this receptor is a woman between 40 and 55 years old with Graves' ophthalmopathy. The CDR3 loop reads CASSTGLAGVKETQYF. The CDR3 coding sequence is TGCGCCAGCAGCACAGGACTAGCGGGAGTTAAAGAGACCCAGTACTTC.